Each of the 32 T cell receptor beta chains below was sequenced from the same sample in a study of blood T cell repertoires in COVID-19. Profiling relied on immunoSEQ multiplex PCR, and the TCRdb table lists in-frame clones only, not all of them. The repertoire holds roughly 80,000 clones, with around 85% as singletons. The sample was peripheral blood. All receptors come from an elderly woman with active or convalescent COVID-19.

This chain joins TRBV9 and TRBJ1-5; 7 bases line up with TRBD1. With V trimmed by 0 bases and J by 7 bases, 4 bases remained unmatched. CDR3 length: 14 residues. Germline V gene lookup returns CDR1 SGDLS and CDR2 YYNGEE. The chain's CDR3 is CASSVEGAGQPQHF. CDR3 sequence (DNA): TGTGCCAGCAGCGTAGAGGGGGCAGGGCAGCCCCAGCATTTT.

This chain connects TRBV3-1 (or the pseudogene TRBV3-2) to TRBJ2-3; TRBD2 aligns across 11 bases. The CDR3 sequence is 14 residues long. V shed 6 bases, J shed 7 bases, and the junction held 6 bases outside the gene matches. Germline V gene lookup returns CDR1 LGHDT and CDR2 YNNKEL (reference sequence). The CDR3 sequence is CASSTSGSPNTQYF. DNA for the CDR3: TGTGCCAGCAGTACTAGCGGGAGTCCCAATACGCAGTATTTT.

The rearrangement links TRBV4-3 to TRBJ2-5; D is possibly TRBD1 (6 bases). CDR1 is LGHNA, CDR2 YSLEER, per germline. The CDR3 runs to 14 residues. Trimming cost V 1 base and J 6 bases, with 12 bases left between them. CDR3 DNA sequence: TGCGCCAGCAGCCAAGTGTCAGGGGTTAAGACCCAGTACTTC. This sequence encodes CASSQVSGVKTQYF.

The genes are TRBV6-5 and TRBJ1-5, with a tentative D call TRBD1 (6 bases). The CDR3 contains 14 residues. With 4 bases removed from V and 6 bases from J, the gap between germline ends came to 13 bases. Germline CDR1 and CDR2: MNHEY and SVGAGI. In DNA, the CDR3 is TGTGCCAGCAGTTTACAGGGTAATGGTCAGCCCCAGCATTTT. This encodes CASSLQGNGQPQHF.

The chain joins TRBV6-2 or TRBV6-3 to TRBJ2-2; 9 positions match TRBD2. Germline assignment: CDR1 MNHEY and CDR2 SVGEGT. The J segment lost 0 bases and the V segment lost 2 bases, leaving 7 bases of the junction unmatched. This CDR3 has 18 residues. The CDR3 region has the DNA TGTGCCAGCAGTTACACCGGGACTAGCTACGCGAACACCGGGGAGCTGTTTTTT. It is translated as CASSYTGTSYANTGELFF.

This chain joins TRBV2 and TRBJ1-4; the D is unclear. Germline V lookup: CDR1 SNHLY, CDR2 FYNNEI. V gave up 4 bases and J gave up 5 bases, with 5 bases separating them. The CDR3 is 12 amino acids. The CDR3 nucleotides read TGTGCCAGCAGTGGGCAGAATGAAAAACTGTTTTTT. Protein: CASSGQNEKLFF.

The chain employs TRBV5-1 and TRBJ1-6; 7 bases are a match to TRBD1. The CDR3 runs 16 residues. Germline trimming cut 3 bases from V and 10 bases from J; bases unmatched to any gene: 13. Germline loops: CDR1 SGHRS, CDR2 YFSETQ. CDR3 in amino acids: CASSYDTTGKGSPLHF. The DNA of the CDR3 is TGCGCCAGCAGCTATGATACGACAGGGAAAGGATCACCCCTCCACTTT.

The V call is TRBV5-1, the J call TRBJ2-2, with 7 bases that match TRBD2. This CDR3 region has 15 residues. Germline CDR1 SGHRS, CDR2 YFSETQ. The J segment lost 4 bases and the V segment lost 1 base, leaving 4 bases of the junction unmatched. The CDR3 sequence: CASSLMGGSTGELFF. CDR3 nucleotides: TGCGCCAGCAGCTTGATGGGAGGGAGCACCGGGGAGCTGTTTTTT.

The chain is built from TRBV5-4 and TRBJ2-7; TRBD2 is a possible D gene (6 bases). CDR3 size: 15 residues. The germline V gene encodes CDR1 SGHNT and CDR2 YYREEE (reference sequence). Trimming shortened V by 1 base and J by 2 bases, and 13 bases separated the two germline ends. The DNA for the CDR3 is TGTGCCAGCAGCTTGACTAGCCAAGGGCCCTACGAGCAGTACTTC. Translating it yields CASSLTSQGPYEQYF.

The rearrangement links TRBV30 to TRBJ1-2; maybe TRBD1 (6 bases). V lost 2 bases to trimming and J lost 8 bases, with 15 bases between them. The CDR3 loop spans 13 amino acids. Germline V lookup: CDR1 GTSNPN, CDR2 SVGIG (reference sequence). The CDR3 loop is CAWSIRGAGGYTF. In DNA, the CDR3 is TGTGCCTGGAGTATCCGGGGGGCTGGAGGCTACACCTTC.

Regarding this clone: Other DNA sequences in this sample translate to the same CDR3. The chain employs TRBV9 and TRBJ1-2; D gene ambiguous. Germline V gives CDR1 SGDLS, CDR2 YYNGEE. Trimming stripped 0 bases from V and 2 bases from J, with 8 bases between. CDR3 length: 14 amino acids. This CDR3 reads CASSVGGQNYGYTF. CDR3 DNA: TGTGCCAGCAGCGTAGGCGGGCAGAACTATGGCTACACCTTC.

V gene TRBV6-5 combines with J gene TRBJ2-3, with TRBD1 matching 7 bases. The J segment lost 4 bases and the V segment lost 8 bases, leaving 9 bases of the junction unmatched. This CDR3 has 14 amino acids. Germline-derived CDR1 and CDR2 are MNHEY and SVGAGI. The CDR3 DNA sequence: TGTGCCAGCCGCGACAGGGTGGATGCAGATACGCAGTATTTT. Translation gives CASRDRVDADTQYF.

The CDR3 reads CASSPSTSGYEQYF. CDR3 in DNA: TGTGCCAGCAGCCCAAGCACTAGCGGCTACGAGCAGTACTTC. This chain connects TRBV3-1 (or the pseudogene TRBV3-2) to TRBJ2-7; 8 bases are shared with TRBD2. The CDR3 spans 14 residues. With 4 bases clipped from V and 3 bases from J, the junction kept 5 bases outside the gene matches. Germline-derived CDR1 and CDR2 are LGHDT and YNNKEL (reference sequence).

This clone has only a few counts. The CDR3 protein is CASSPGTGRQPQHF. The DNA for the CDR3 is TGTGCCAGCAGTCCTGGGACAGGGCGACAGCCCCAGCATTTT. The J gene is TRBJ1-5, the V gene TRBV28; 9 bases fit TRBD1. J lost 7 bases, V lost 5 bases, and 6 bases had no gene match. Germline values: CDR1 MDHEN, CDR2 SYDVKM. The CDR3 length is 14 residues.

This chain uses TRBV15 with TRBJ1-4; 9 bases agree with TRBD1. Germline CDR1 reads LNHNV; CDR2 reads YYDKDF (reference sequence). The CDR3 spans 16 residues. Unmatched junction bases numbered 5, after V lost 0 bases and J lost 6 bases. The CDR3: CATSRDVWTGDEKLFF. For the CDR3, the DNA is TGTGCCACCAGCAGAGATGTTTGGACAGGGGATGAAAAACTGTTTTTT. The whole variable domain, filled in from reference TRBV15 and TRBJ1-4, reads DAMVIQNPRYQVTQFGKPVTLSCSQTLNHNVMYWYQQKSSQAPKLLFHYYDKDFNNEADTPDNFQSRRPNTSFCFLDIRSPGLGDTAMYLCATSRDVWTGDEKLFFGSGTQLSVL.

The V and J genes are TRBV28 and TRBJ1-1, with D hard to call. This CDR3 has 14 amino acids. Trimming removed 6 bases at V and 4 bases at J, with 15 bases between. CDR1 MDHEN and CDR2 SYDVKM come from the germline V gene. The CDR3 region is CASSLLAGSTEAFF. The CDR3 DNA reads as TGTGCCAGCAGCCTTCTGGCGGGGAGCACTGAAGCTTTCTTT.

This rearrangement joins TRBV7-2 to TRBJ2-1; possibly TRBD2 for D (5 bases). Trimming took off 0 bases at V and 7 bases at J, with 13 bases between the two ends. Germline CDR1 and CDR2: SGHTA and FQGNSA. CDR3 size: 15 residues. The CDR3 coding sequence is TGTGCCAGCAGCTTAGCGATCTTTAGAGGGAATGAGCAGTTCTTC. This translates into CASSLAIFRGNEQFF.

This chain connects TRBV9 to TRBJ1-3; tentative D call: TRBD1 (6 bases). There are 16 residues in the CDR3. CDR1 is SGDLS and CDR2 is YYNGEE in the germline V gene. Trimming stripped 0 bases from V and 4 bases from J, with 14 bases between. CDR3: CASSVGLGATGNTIYF. Written as DNA, the CDR3 is TGTGCCAGCAGCGTAGGATTGGGGGCGACAGGAAACACCATATATTTT.

This clone was detected only once. The chain carries TRBV28 and TRBJ2-3, with 15 bases lining up with TRBD2. Looked up from germline, CDR1 is MDHEN and CDR2 is SYDVKM. The V gene end was trimmed by 6 bases and the J gene end by 3 bases; junction bases not matched to a gene: 4. This CDR3 contains 16 residues. The CDR3 nucleotides are TGTGCCAGCAGGTCCGGGACTAGCGGGAGGACAGATACGCAGTATTTT. This codes for CASRSGTSGRTDTQYF.

This chain connects TRBV4-3 to TRBJ2-3; 7 bases map to TRBD1. In germline, CDR1 is LGHNA, CDR2 YSLEER. This CDR3 has 17 residues. Trimming at V came to 7 bases and at J to 6 bases, leaving 19 bases not matched to a gene. In DNA form, the CDR3 reads TGCGCCAGCAAATCAGGGGGAAAGACGGGCCCCACGGATACGCAGTATTTT. It encodes CASKSGGKTGPTDTQYF.

This sequence joins TRBV6-5 and TRBJ2-5; 9 nucleotides align to TRBD1. The V and J ends lost 6 bases and 5 bases, in that order; junction bases with no gene match: 10. The length of the CDR3 is 15 residues. CDR1 is MNHEY, CDR2 SVGAGI, per germline. The CDR3 loop reads CASRLGQGRRETQYF. Here the CDR3 DNA reads TGTGCCAGCAGGCTCGGACAGGGGCGGAGGGAGACCCAGTACTTC.

The chain uses TRBV7-2 and TRBJ2-5; D is unclear. Germline CDR1 reads SGHTA; CDR2 reads FQGNSA. V lost 5 bases and J 3 bases, leaving 7 bases between the germline ends. The CDR3 has 12 residues. The CDR3 nucleotides read TGTGCCAGCAGCCGGGTTAAAGAGACCCAGTACTTC. It yields the protein CASSRVKETQYF.

The chain couples TRBV14 to TRBJ1-2; tentatively, D is TRBD1 (6 bases). The germline gives CDR1 SGHDN, CDR2 FVKESK. The CDR3 consists of 12 residues. V lost 3 bases to trimming and J lost 9 bases, with 11 bases between them. This CDR3 is CASSQNTGRYTF. In DNA form, the CDR3 reads TGTGCCAGCAGCCAGAATACAGGGCGCTACACCTTC.

This clone was detected only a few times. V and J are TRBV6-1 and TRBJ1-3; D gene ambiguous. Germline V lookup: CDR1 MNHNS, CDR2 SASEGT. CDR3 length equals 16 residues. The V end was cut by 1 base, the J end by 0 bases, with 10 bases between. The chain's CDR3 is CASSEEPASSGNTIYF. DNA of the CDR3: TGTGCCAGCAGTGAAGAGCCAGCGAGCTCTGGAAACACCATATATTTT.

CDR3 nucleotides: TGTGCCAGCAGCGTCAGTAGCGGGAGCTACGAGCAGTACTTC. Its protein is CASSVSSGSYEQYF. The chain links TRBV9 to TRBJ2-7; TRBD2 aligns across 9 bases. The CDR3 is made up of 14 amino acids. Trimming took 2 bases from V and 3 from J; bases not matched to a gene: 3. Germline V lookup: CDR1 SGDLS, CDR2 YYNGEE. Full variable domain (outside the CDR3, taken from reference TRBV9 and TRBJ2-7): DSGVTQTPKHLITATGQRVTLRCSPRSGDLSVYWYQQSLDQGLQFLIQYYNGEERAKGNILERFSAQQFPDLHSELNLSSLELGDSALYFCASSVSSGSYEQYFGPGTRLTVT.

V gene TRBV6-2 or TRBV6-3 combines with J gene TRBJ1-5, with TRBD1 matching 9 bases. V was pared by 0 bases and J by 0 bases, with 6 bases of the junction left unmatched. Germline V gene sequence: CDR1 MNHEY, CDR2 SVGEGT. This CDR3 contains 18 residues. The CDR3 region is CASSYSPDRGNSNQPQHF. The CDR3 nucleotides read TGTGCCAGCAGTTACTCCCCGGACAGGGGTAATAGCAATCAGCCCCAGCATTTT.

In this sample, this clone turned up once. This sequence joins TRBV4-1 and TRBJ1-3, with D possibly TRBD1 on 5 matching bases. The CDR3 covers 16 residues. V was cut by 1 base and J by 3 bases, with 13 bases left in between. Germline CDR1 reads MGHRA; CDR2 reads YSYEKL. CDR3 sequence reads: CASSQARQGRGNTIYF. For the CDR3, the DNA is TGCGCCAGCAGCCAAGCACGGCAGGGTCGTGGAAACACCATATATTTT.

In its sample, this clone was seen a few times. The chain uses TRBV6-2 or TRBV6-3 and TRBJ1-3, with D tentatively TRBD1 (6 bases). V shed 2 bases and J shed 1 base, with 15 bases lying between them. The CDR3 length is 17 residues. Germline assignment: CDR1 MNHEY and CDR2 SVGEGT. The CDR3 loop is CASSYGPGTYSGNTIYF. For the CDR3, the DNA is TGTGCCAGCAGTTACGGGCCGGGGACATATTCTGGAAACACCATATATTTT.

The V call is TRBV10-3, the J call TRBJ2-4; D is unresolved. This CDR3 has 15 amino acids. Germline loops: CDR1 ENHRY, CDR2 SYGVKD. Trimming took off 5 bases at V and 0 bases at J, with 11 bases between the two ends. In nucleotides, the CDR3 is TGTGCCATCAGTTTGGCCACCTTAGCCAAAAACATTCAGTACTTC. Translated: CAISLATLAKNIQYF.

The rearrangement uses TRBV30 and TRBJ2-1; 10 bases line up with TRBD2. CDR1 and CDR2 (germline): GTSNPN, SVGIG (reference sequence). The CDR3 contains 15 residues. V was clipped by 0 bases and J by 8 bases; unmatched bases: 7. The CDR3 DNA sequence: TGTGCCTGGAGTGTACGGGCTAGCGGGAGCGATGAGCAGTTCTTC. Protein product: CAWSVRASGSDEQFF.

The gene calls are TRBV19 and TRBJ2-7, with 9 bases matching TRBD1. Germline CDR1 LNHDA, CDR2 SQIVND (reference sequence). The CDR3 has 14 residues. V was pared by 3 bases and J by 2 bases, with 2 bases of the junction left unmatched. The CDR3 here is CASSMGQGPYEQYF. The CDR3 DNA follows: TGTGCCAGTAGTATGGGACAGGGCCCCTACGAGCAGTACTTC.

V and J are TRBV19 and TRBJ1-1, with D perhaps TRBD1 (6 bases). Germline-derived CDR1 and CDR2 are LNHDA and SQIVND (reference sequence). Trimming pared 9 bases from V and 4 bases from J, leaving 15 bases between. The CDR3 totals 13 residues. CDR3 nucleotides: TGTGCCAGCCGCTTAGGGGGAACCACTGAAGCTTTCTTT. Translated: CASRLGGTTEAFF.